This is a list of T cell receptor beta chains from one sample in a study of T cell responses to AZD1222 COVID-19 vaccine. TCRdb's table, derived via immunoSEQ multiplex PCR, lists solely in-frame clones and lacks some. The sample lists about 120,000 clones; 75% to 90% were seen once. The sample consisted of peripheral blood, taken on day 0 of AZD1222 vaccination. All receptors derive from an adult in good health. CDR3s include the opening cysteine and the closing phenylalanine or tryptophan. The order of the fields is D gene, J gene, CDR3 length, V gene, clone size, CDR3 DNA, CDR3 protein. D genes are given only for firm matches. Some rows mark clone size as missing; the rest say once, few, many or name a class of expanded clone.

.	TRBJ2-3	15	TRBV15	.	TGTGCCACCAGCAGATTACAGGGTAGCACAGATACGCAGTATTTT	CATSRLQGSTDTQYF
.	TRBJ2-5	13	TRBV30	.	TGTGCCTGGAGTGGCCTCGGATCGGGGACCCAGTACTTC	CAWSGLGSGTQYF
TRBD1	TRBJ1-4	16	TRBV7-9	.	TGTGCCAGCAGCAGAACTACAGGGGGCTTTAATGAAAAACTGTTTTTT	CASSRTTGGFNEKLFF
.	TRBJ2-1	11	TRBV7-8	.	TGTGCCAGCAGCTTAAAGGGAAAAAAGTTCTTC	CASSLKGKKFF
TRBD1	TRBJ2-1	15	TRBV5-8	.	TGTGCCAGCAGCCGGGACAGGGGAAGGGACAATGAGCAGTTCTTC	CASSRDRGRDNEQFF
.	TRBJ2-7	14	TRBV28	.	TGTGCCAGCAGTTCTCTCCGGGGGTCGGGGGAGCAGTACTTC	CASSSLRGSGEQYF
.	TRBJ1-5	14	TRBV6-2/TRBV6-3	.	TGTGCCAGCAGTAACAGGGTGGCCAATCAGCCCCAGCATTTT	CASSNRVANQPQHF
TRBD2	TRBJ2-7	12	TRBV27	once	TGTGCCAGCAGTCCCTCCAGCGGGGTCCCGTACTTC	CASSPSSGVPYF
.	TRBJ2-7	13	TRBV6-1	few	TGTGCCAGCAGTGAGTCGACGGGGGACGAGCAGTACTTC	CASSESTGDEQYF
.	TRBJ1-1	15	TRBV13	.	TGTGCCAGCAGCTTAGGCCTCGGGGGGGACACTGAAGCTTTCTTT	CASSLGLGGDTEAFF
TRBD1	TRBJ2-2	16	TRBV7-9	once	TGTGCCAGCAGCTTAGAAACGACAGGGGACACCGGGGAGCTGTTTTTT	CASSLETTGDTGELFF
.	TRBJ1-5	15	TRBV4-1	.	TGCGCCAGCAGCCTGAGTAGGGGTGGTAATCAGCCCCAGCATTTT	CASSLSRGGNQPQHF
TRBD2	TRBJ2-1	19	TRBV7-9	.	TGTGCCAGCAGCTTAGCGTTTTTGACTAGCGGGGGGTCGTACAATGAGCAGTTCTTC	CASSLAFLTSGGSYNEQFF
TRBD1	TRBJ2-5	20	TRBV15	.	TGTGCCACCAGCAGCGGCCTAAAGGGACAGGGAGAGGGGTTGCAAGAGACCCAGTACTTC	CATSSGLKGQGEGLQETQYF
.	TRBJ2-4	16	TRBV21-1	.	TGTGCCAGCAGCTGGGGCAACAGGGCGGCCAAAAACATTCAGTACTTC	CASSWGNRAAKNIQYF
.	TRBJ1-1	15	TRBV21-1	.	TGTGCCAGCAGCAAAGGGGGCAGGGGGAACACTGAAGCTTTCTTT	CASSKGGRGNTEAFF
TRBD1	TRBJ1-3	17	TRBV5-1	.	TGCGCCAGCAGCCCAGGGTCCGGGACAGGGACTGGAAACACCATATATTTT	CASSPGSGTGTGNTIYF
.	TRBJ2-1	11	TRBV30	once	TGTGCCCGCTCGGTCTACAATGAGCAGTTCTTC	CARSVYNEQFF
TRBD1	TRBJ1-2	18	TRBV5-1	.	TGCGCCAGCAGCTTGGATCCCCACAAGGGACAGGGGGACTATGGCTACACCTTC	CASSLDPHKGQGDYGYTF
.	TRBJ2-7	12	TRBV7-2	.	TGTGCCAGCAGCTTGGTCCCCTACGAGCAGTACTTC	CASSLVPYEQYF
TRBD1	TRBJ2-3	15	TRBV29-1	.	TGCAGCTTCCTGGGACAGGGCCGGGGACCGGATACGCAGTATTTT	CSFLGQGRGPDTQYF
TRBD1	TRBJ1-2	16	TRBV2	few	TGTGCCAGCAGAGACAGGGGGTCGACTGGTAGGGATGGCTACACCTTC	CASRDRGSTGRDGYTF
.	TRBJ2-7	14	TRBV9	.	TGTGCCAGCAGCGTGGGCAACAGGGTCGACGAGCAGTACTTC	CASSVGNRVDEQYF
TRBD2	TRBJ2-7	16	TRBV11-3	.	TGTGCCAGCAGCCCCGGCTCAGGAGCGGGAGGCTACGAGCAGTACTTC	CASSPGSGAGGYEQYF
.	TRBJ2-3	12	TRBV29-1	.	TGCAGCGTGGGTGGGGCCAGGGATACGCAGTATTTT	CSVGGARDTQYF
.	TRBJ1-3	15	TRBV10-3	.	TGTGCCATCAGTGAGTCAAGGGTCTCTGGAAACACCATATATTTT	CAISESRVSGNTIYF